This T cell receptor beta chain is from a study of blood T cell repertoires in COVID-19. The V gene's germline CDR1 is SNHLY and CDR2 FYNNEI. Between the trimmed V and J ends, which lost 4 bases and 1 base, there was a span of 11 bases. CDR3 length equals 16 residues. Profiled with immunoSEQ multiplex PCR; TCRdb holds only in-frame clones, not every one. The sample holds about 120,000 clones, approximately 70% seen once. The TCR sequence derives from a woman aged 60-70 years with acute or convalescent COVID-19. The V call is TRBV2, the J call TRBJ2-6; D perhaps matches TRBD2 (7 bases). The sample taken for sequencing was peripheral blood. This CDR3 reads CASSVGGRSGANVLTF. The CDR3 bases are TGTGCCAGCAGTGTCGGGGGGCGGTCTGGGGCCAACGTCCTGACTTTC.